This T cell receptor beta chain was sequenced during a study of blood T cell repertoires in COVID-19. Across the whole study: Researchers got acute and convalescent COVID-19 samples from the United States, Italy and Spain.

Produced via immunoSEQ multiplex PCR; TCRdb's table is partial and in-frame only. The sample has around 140,000 clones; 84% are singletons. Participants were aged about 18 to 95 years, lived in some 23 US areas, and enrolled virtually. This CDR3 has 14 residues. Trimming took off 10 bases at V and 4 bases at J, with 17 bases between the two ends. Germline loops: CDR1 SGHTA, CDR2 FQGNSA. The origin of this receptor is a man aged 40-55 years with acute COVID-19. The source material was PBMCs or T cells enriched from blood (not recorded which). The J gene is TRBJ1-3, the V gene TRBV7-2, with D perhaps matching TRBD1 (5 bases). The CDR3 DNA reads as TGTGCCACCGGGGGGTCGGGGGTAGGAAACACCATATATTTT. Its translation: CATGGSGVGNTIYF.